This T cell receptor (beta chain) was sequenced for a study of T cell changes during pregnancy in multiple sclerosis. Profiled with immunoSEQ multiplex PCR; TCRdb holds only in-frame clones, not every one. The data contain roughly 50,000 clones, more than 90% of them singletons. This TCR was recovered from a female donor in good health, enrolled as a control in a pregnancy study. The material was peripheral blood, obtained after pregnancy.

The DNA for the CDR3 is TGCAGCGACCTATCCCGGGACAGGGGGGAGTATGGCTACACCTTC. This sequence encodes CSDLSRDRGEYGYTF. The chain joins TRBV29-1 to TRBJ1-2; TRBD1 aligns across 11 bases. V was clipped by 7 bases and J by 5 bases; unmatched bases: 12. CDR3 size: 15 residues. Germline values: CDR1 SQVTM, CDR2 ANQGSEA.